This TCR beta chain was captured by sequencing in a study of cytomegalovirus exposure and HLA in healthy donors. Points from the study as a whole: Across HLA loci, a later analysis found differing TCR association rates, with DRB1 most and HLA-C fewest. Earlier analysis looked at TCR beta V segments, and most were productive about 87% or about 30% of the time.

Concerning this clone: Its antigen is undetermined.

13 Jbeta primers and 60 Vbeta primers were used for the PCR. Clones were read by immunoSEQ multiplex PCR, and TCRdb kept only the in-frame ones, dropping some. This table holds some 150,000 clones, roughly 64% found once. V lost 5 bases, J lost 2 bases, and 7 bases lay in between. This CDR3 spans 12 amino acids. CDR1 and CDR2 from the germline V gene are SGHAT and FQDESV (reference sequence). This rearrangement joins TRBV11-1 to TRBJ2-7; D is perhaps TRBD2 (5 bases). The sequence derives from a young woman in good health and CMV-seropositive. What was sequenced was PBMCs. As DNA, the CDR3 is TGTGCCAGCAGCGGACTTACCTACGAGCAGTACTTC. This codes for CASSGLTYEQYF.